What follows are 20 T cell receptor beta chains derived from one specimen sequenced in a study of T cells in Graves' hyperthyroidism and ophthalmopathy. Amplification of TCR beta CDR3 regions was performed using RNA transcripts as template. Using the HTBI primer set, a first-round RT-PCR was run on the TCR CDR3. TCRdb re-derived calls from the multiplex PCR reads in MiXCR, one entry per CDR3 protein. The sample contains fewer than 450,000 distinct CDR3 sequences, about 14% of which appear only once. Source material: blood. These receptors came from a middle-aged man with Graves' ophthalmopathy.

The chain joins TRBV6-1 to TRBJ1-1; a weak D match, TRBD1 (6 bases). Germline V gene lookup returns CDR1 MNHNS and CDR2 SASEGT. Trimming took 6 bases from V and 1 from J, leaving 21 bases between them. The CDR3 contains 17 residues. Written as DNA, the CDR3 is TGTGCCAGCAGCAACCGGGACACCCAGACCCGGAACACTGAAGCTTTCTTT. Translation: CASSNRDTQTRNTEAFF.

This clonotype occurred many times. V is TRBV3-1 and J is TRBJ2-7, with 9 bases aligning to TRBD2. The CDR3 sequence is 14 residues long. V lost 6 bases and J lost 5; bases outside the gene matches: 8. Per the germline V gene, CDR1 is LGHDT and CDR2 is YNNKEL (reference sequence). CDR3 loop: CASRESGRSNEQYF. DNA for the CDR3: TGTGCCAGCAGAGAGAGCGGGAGGAGCAACGAGCAGTACTTC.

As to this clonotype: Since the CDR3 does not end with the conserved phenylalanine or tryptophan, this likely comes from a read error. V is TRBV6-1 and J is TRBJ2-5, with 10 bases that match TRBD2. The CDR3 is made up of 14 amino acids. Germline V CDR1 and CDR2: MNHNS, SASEGT. After removal of 4 bases from V and 3 bases from J, the junction contained 2 bases not matched to a gene. The CDR3 here is CASSVSGREETQYL. The DNA of the CDR3 is TGTGCCAGCAGTGTCAGCGGGAGGGAAGAGACCCAGTACCTC.

This clonotype was seen repeatedly, ten times or more. The V and J genes are TRBV28 and TRBJ2-7; 14 bases map to TRBD2. J lost 9 bases, V lost 4 bases, and 14 bases had no gene match. CDR1 is MDHEN and CDR2 is SYDVKM in the germline V gene. There are 17 residues in the CDR3. The CDR3 DNA follows: TGTGCCAGCAGTTGGGGGACTAGCGGGAGAACCGGGGGGGGGCAGTACTTC. This encodes CASSWGTSGRTGGGQYF.

The chain couples TRBV4-1 to TRBJ2-1, with no clear D. The length of the CDR3 is 12 residues. Per the germline V gene, CDR1 is MGHRA and CDR2 is YSYEKL. The V end lost 1 base, the J end lost 9 bases, and 7 bases lay between the germline ends. The CDR3 bases are TGCGCCAGCAGCCAAGTGGGGTTTGAGCAGTTCTTC. It is translated as CASSQVGFEQFF.

This clonotype has ten or more counts. The chain is built from TRBV15 and TRBJ2-7; 9 positions match TRBD1. Germline V lookup: CDR1 LNHNV, CDR2 YYDKDF (reference sequence). The CDR3 is made up of 15 amino acids. V trimming: 3 bases; J trimming: 7 bases; junction bases outside the gene matches: 10. CDR3 nucleotide sequence: TGTGCCACCAGCAGGTCCGGGACAGGGATTTCAGAGCAGTACTTC. Amino acid sequence: CATSRSGTGISEQYF.

Many counts were recorded for this clonotype. V and J are TRBV7-8 and TRBJ2-7, with TRBD2 identical over 9 bases. CDR1 is SGHVS and CDR2 is FQNEAQ in the germline V gene. The V gene end was trimmed by 6 bases and the J gene end by 5 bases; junction bases not matched to a gene: 5. The CDR3 is made up of 13 amino acids. For the CDR3, the DNA is TGTGCCAGCAGGCGGTGGACTAGCGACGAGCAGTACTTC. It translates to CASRRWTSDEQYF.

The rearrangement joins TRBV7-2 to TRBJ2-5, with 10 bases that match TRBD2. Germline V gene data show CDR1 as SGHTA and CDR2 as FQGNSA. This CDR3 comprises 16 residues. V shed 4 bases, J shed 2 bases, and the junction held 7 bases outside the gene matches. CDR3 nucleotide sequence: TGTGCCAGCAGCTCCCTAGCGGGAGTAGAACAAGAGACCCAGTACTTC. This codes for CASSSLAGVEQETQYF. Looking up the rest from reference TRBV7-2 and TRBJ2-5 gives the full variable domain: GAGVSQSPSNKVTEKGKDVELRCDPISGHTALYWYRQSLGQGLEFLIYFQGNSAPDKSGLPSDRFSAERTGGSVSTLTIQRTQQEDSAVYLCASSSLAGVEQETQYFGPGTRLLVL.

The chain links TRBV2 to TRBJ2-1; the match to TRBD2 covers 10 bases. CDR3 length equals 17 residues. Germline assignment: CDR1 SNHLY and CDR2 FYNNEI. The ends lost 8 bases at V and 6 bases at J; junction bases unmatched: 16. The CDR3 DNA reads TGTGCCAGCGGCTCTGATGTGGCTAGCGGGAGTAGCAATGAGCAGTTCTTC. Translation gives CASGSDVASGSSNEQFF.

This clonotype has ten or more counts. CDR3 nucleotide sequence: TGTGCCAGCAGCTTAGGGGGAGGCCACGAGACCCAGTACTTC. This gives the protein CASSLGGGHETQYF. The V gene is TRBV7-9, the J gene TRBJ2-5, with D tentatively TRBD2 (6 bases). V was pared by 1 base and J by 5 bases, with 11 bases between. The CDR3 runs 14 residues. Germline loops: CDR1 SEHNR, CDR2 FQNEAQ (reference sequence).

This clonotype has ten or more counts. The rearrangement joins TRBV2 to TRBJ2-7; possibly TRBD1 for D (6 bases). The CDR3 covers 12 residues. Between the trimmed V and J ends, which lost 10 bases and 3 bases, there was a span of 13 bases. Germline CDR1 and CDR2: SNHLY and FYNNEI. The DNA of the CDR3 is TGTGCCATCCAGACAGGTAGCTACGAGCAGTACTTC. Translating it yields CAIQTGSYEQYF.

As regards this clonotype: A read error may account for a junction end that differs from germline. The chain combines TRBV19 with TRBJ1-4; possible D gene TRBD1, 6 bases. The V gene's germline CDR1 is LNHDA and CDR2 SQIVND (reference sequence). CDR3 length: 14 amino acids. The CDR3 sequence: CASSVQGPNEKLFF. CDR3 DNA sequence: TGTGCCAGTAGTGTACAGGGTCCTAATGAAAAACTATTTTTT.

The sample holds many counts of this clonotype. The gene calls are TRBV13 and TRBJ2-5; D gene unclear. Per the germline V gene, CDR1 is PRHDT and CDR2 is FYEKMQ (reference sequence). The CDR3 covers 11 residues. Trimming shortened V by 5 bases and J by 3 bases, and 4 bases separated the two germline ends. As DNA, the CDR3 is TGTGCCAGCAGCGTAGAAGAGACCCAGTACTTC. Its translation: CASSVEETQYF. Combining the CDR3 with reference TRBV13 and TRBJ2-5 gives the whole variable domain AAGVIQSPRHLIKEKRETATLKCYPIPRHDTVYWYQQGPGQDPQFLISFYEKMQSDKGSIPDRFSAQQFSDYHSELNMSSLELGDSALYFCASSVEETQYFGPGTRLLVL.

In its sample, this clonotype was seen a few times. This chain uses TRBV7-8 with TRBJ2-5; TRBD1 or TRBD2 may be the D gene (5 bases each). Germline CDR1 and CDR2: SGHVS and FQNEAQ. Trimming shortened V by 3 bases and J by 5 bases, and 16 bases separated the two germline ends. The length of the CDR3 is 15 residues. CDR3 in amino acids: CASSFLGDPGETQYF. The CDR3 nucleotides read TGTGCCAGCAGCTTTTTAGGGGACCCAGGGGAGACCCAGTACTTC.

The rearrangement uses TRBV4-1 and TRBJ1-6; 8 bases match TRBD1. The V gene's germline CDR1 is MGHRA and CDR2 YSYEKL. V shed 1 base, J shed 5 bases, and the junction held 4 bases outside the gene matches. This CDR3 is 16 amino acids long. The CDR3 DNA is TGCGCCAGCAGCCAAGTACTGACAGGGGATAATTCACCCCTCCACTTT. Residues: CASSQVLTGDNSPLHF.

This clonotype has at least ten counts. The V and J genes are TRBV20-1 and TRBJ1-1, with unresolved D. V was cut by 3 bases and J by 0 bases, with 11 bases left in between. CDR1 and CDR2 (germline): DFQATT, SNEGSKA (reference sequence). This CDR3 spans 14 amino acids. DNA of the CDR3: TGCAGTGCTAGCCCCACGACAATGAACACTGAAGCTTTCTTT. The encoded protein is CSASPTTMNTEAFF.

This clonotype has ten or more counts. The chain joins TRBV7-9 to TRBJ2-2; D unresolved. Germline CDR1 SEHNR, CDR2 FQNEAQ (reference sequence). CDR3 size: 16 residues. V was pared by 4 bases and J by 0 bases, with 12 bases between. The CDR3 is CASSSARLSNTGELFF. The CDR3 nucleotides read TGTGCCAGCAGCTCGGCCAGGCTATCGAACACCGGGGAGCTGTTTTTT.

The CDR3 reads CASSLGQGPDEQFF. For the CDR3, the DNA is TGTGCCAGCAGCCTGGGGCAGGGACCTGATGAGCAGTTCTTC. The rearrangement links TRBV7-9 to TRBJ2-1; D is tentatively TRBD1 or TRBD2 (5 bases each). This CDR3 has 14 amino acids. The V end lost 5 bases, the J end lost 8 bases, and 16 bases lay between the germline ends. In germline, CDR1 is SEHNR, CDR2 FQNEAQ (reference sequence). Variable domain in full (rest from reference TRBV7-9 and TRBJ2-1): DTGVSQNPRHKITKRGQNVTFRCDPISEHNRLYWYRQTLGQGPEFLTYFQNEAQLEKSRLLSDRFSAERPKGSFSTLEIQRTEQGDSAMYLCASSLGQGPDEQFFGPGTRLTVL.

The sample holds many counts of this clonotype. J is TRBJ1-5 and V is TRBV28; D gene unclear. Trimming pared 1 base from V and 2 bases from J, leaving 6 bases between. Germline values: CDR1 MDHEN, CDR2 SYDVKM. The CDR3 covers 14 residues. The CDR3 DNA is TGTGCCAGCAGTTTATTAGCGGGCAATCAGCCCCAGCATTTT. Translating it yields CASSLLAGNQPQHF.

In its sample, this clonotype was seen many times. CDR3 sequence reads: CASSPADGVNTEAFF. CDR3 nucleotides: TGTGCCAGCTCACCGGCCGACGGAGTGAACACTGAAGCTTTCTTT. This chain joins TRBV18 and TRBJ1-1; D uncertain. Trimming pared 3 bases from V and 0 bases from J, leaving 11 bases between. Germline CDR1 reads KGHSH; CDR2 reads LQKENI. The CDR3 has 15 amino acids.